The present T cell receptor beta chain was sequenced within a study of T cell responses to AZD1222 COVID-19 vaccine. This table comes from immunoSEQ multiplex PCR, and its TCRdb copy is limited to in-frame clones, with some not included. The table lists about 170,000 clones, roughly 87% of them singletons. General study results and limits: Among spike-specific TCRs, nearly half reportedly target unmutated variant regions. Spike-specific TCR breadth and depth went up after people got two AZD1222 doses. Most donors were white British, females outnumbered males, and clonal diversity was possibly underestimated. Spike was spanned by vaccine-associated CD4 TCRs, which were dominant at 160-218 and 743-854.

This clone has just one count. The antigen is not known. The sample was peripheral blood, taken on day 0 of AZD1222 vaccination. The TCR comes from an adult in good health.

The CDR3 loop reads CASSSRPPGQYF. The CDR3 bases are TGTGCCAGCAGCTCCAGACCCCCGGGGCAGTACTTC. J is TRBJ2-7 and V is TRBV11-2; no clear D. Germline V gene data show CDR1 as SGHAT and CDR2 as FQNNGV. The CDR3 contains 12 residues. Between the trimmed V and J ends, which lost 4 bases and 9 bases, there was a span of 13 bases.